One sample yielded the 6 T cell receptor beta chains listed below, sequenced in a study of control samples from healthy donors and cancer patients (dated by TCRdb to the early 2020s). The library was obtained by the immunoSEQ multiplex PCR assay. Sourced from immuneACCESS, this table was stored by TCRdb with only in-frame sequences that have V and J called. A share of the clones is absent; for the studies checked, an unresolved V gene accounts for under half, and the remainder has no known explanation. This sample gives around 94,000 clones in total; 90% of them show up just once. The ten largest clones capture about 4% of the sample. The sample was blood. These receptors originate from a woman under 30 in good health.

The chain employs TRBV9 and TRBJ1-2, with TRBD1 as a possible D gene (6 bases). The length of the CDR3 is 15 residues. Germline assignment: CDR1 SGDLS and CDR2 YYNGEE. The V and J ends lost 4 bases and 2 bases respectively, with 15 bases between them. In DNA form, the CDR3 reads TGTGCCAGCAGCCCGTCGACAGGTAACAACTATGGCTACACCTTC. It specifies CASSPSTGNNYGYTF.

The chain links TRBV2 to TRBJ1-2; 7 nucleotides line up with TRBD1. Losses at the gene ends were 3 bases for V and 0 bases for J; bases not matched to a gene: 10. This CDR3 spans 17 amino acids. Germline V gene lookup returns CDR1 SNHLY and CDR2 FYNNEI. The CDR3 spells CASSDGLTGQTNYGYTF. CDR3 nucleotides: TGTGCCAGCAGTGACGGTTTGACAGGGCAAACTAACTATGGCTACACCTTC.

The chain recombines TRBV7-9 with TRBJ1-2, with 7 positions matching TRBD1. The CDR3 totals 17 residues. The germline CDR1 and CDR2 sequences are SEHNR and FQNEAQ (reference sequence). Trimming at V came to 5 bases and at J to 3 bases, leaving 15 bases not matched to a gene. CDR3 sequence: CASSPSFRDSNYYGYTF. In nucleotides, the CDR3 is TGTGCCAGCAGCCCCTCCTTCCGGGACAGCAATTACTATGGCTACACCTTC.

This rearrangement joins TRBV9 to TRBJ2-2; D unresolved. The CDR3 spans 12 residues. Germline lookup yields CDR1 SGDLS and CDR2 YYNGEE. Trimming cost V 3 bases and J 8 bases, with 8 bases left between them. CDR3 sequence (DNA): TGTGCCAGCAGCGCCCGGTGGGGGGAGCTGTTTTTT. The encoded protein is CASSARWGELFF.

The J gene is TRBJ1-1, the V gene TRBV18; D may be TRBD1 (6 bases). V lost 3 bases to trimming and J lost 4 bases, with 18 bases between them. This CDR3 is built from 16 residues. Germline assignment: CDR1 KGHSH and CDR2 LQKENI. The CDR3 coding sequence is TGTGCCAGCTCACCGAATGACAGGTCGGTCGGCACTGAAGCTTTCTTT. This encodes CASSPNDRSVGTEAFF.

This clone is a singleton in its sample. The J gene is TRBJ1-3, the V gene TRBV5-4, with TRBD1 as a possible D gene (5 bases). Germline V gene lookup returns CDR1 SGHNT and CDR2 YYREEE (reference sequence). This CDR3 comprises 15 residues. Trimming took 0 bases from V and 0 from J, leaving 7 bases between them. CDR3 in DNA: TGTGCCAGCAGCTTGGGGGGGAACTCTGGAAACACCATATATTTT. This encodes CASSLGGNSGNTIYF.